This TCR beta chain is from a study of blood T cell repertoires in COVID-19. Overall study: T cells, B-cell-depleted T cells, or PBMCs provided the cDNA or gDNA that served as material.

Germline loops: CDR1 SGHNT, CDR2 YYREEE (reference sequence). The trim removed 4 bases at V and 7 bases at J, leaving 14 bases unmatched. CDR3 length: 17 amino acids. Original handling: It was from reference gene primer amplification that nucleated cell counts were estimated. Profiling relied on immunoSEQ multiplex PCR, and the TCRdb table lists in-frame clones only, not all of them. V and J calls plus clone size are reproduced from that table; the DNA served to infer D and trimming. The sample lists a few hundred thousand clones, around nine tenths seen once, with approximately 6.2% in the top ten. This TCR derives from a man in his fifties or sixties who had recovered from COVID-19. The chain joins TRBV5-4 to TRBJ1-2, with 12 bases that match TRBD1. Sequencing input: peripheral blood. The CDR3 DNA follows: TGTGCCAGCAGCGACCCGGGACAGGGGGCGCGGGTATCTGGCTACACCTTC. This gives the protein CASSDPGQGARVSGYTF.